A selection of T cell receptor beta chains follows, all from one sample in a study of T cells in Graves' hyperthyroidism and ophthalmopathy. One entry per CDR3 protein results from TCRdb running MiXCR on the multiplex PCR reads. The sample includes over 250,000 distinct CDR3 sequences, 20% to 30% of them seen just once. Sequenced input: blood. These receptors came from a man aged 40-49 years with Graves' hyperthyroidism that later progressed to Graves' ophthalmopathy. CDR3s include the opening cysteine and the closing phenylalanine or tryptophan. Fields, in order: V gene, clone size, D gene, CDR3 length, J gene, CDR3 DNA, CDR3 protein. The D gene is left open where the match is weak. A clone size is listed for some rows: how often the clone was seen (once, few, many), or a class if it is expanded.

v_call: TRBV12-3/TRBV12-4; clone_size: .; d_call: .; cdr3_length: 14; j_call: TRBJ1-2; cdr3_nt: TGTGCCAGCAGTTCGACAGGTGAAAACTATGGCTACACCTTC; cdr3_aa: CASSSTGENYGYTF
v_call: TRBV10-3; clone_size: .; d_call: .; cdr3_length: 15; j_call: TRBJ2-7; cdr3_nt: TGTGCCATCACTAGCATTCAGGGGGGGACCTACGAGCAGTACTTC; cdr3_aa: CAITSIQGGTYEQYF
v_call: TRBV6-4; clone_size: many; d_call: TRBD2; cdr3_length: 19; j_call: TRBJ2-5; cdr3_nt: TGTGCCAGCAGTCCCCTCGCCCGGACTAGCCAAAGCGTCGCGGAGACCCAGTACTTC; cdr3_aa: CASSPLARTSQSVAETQYF
v_call: TRBV28; clone_size: .; d_call: TRBD1; cdr3_length: 15; j_call: TRBJ1-1; cdr3_nt: TGTGCCAGCAGCCGGGGGACAGGGCCCAACACTGAAGCTTTCTTT; cdr3_aa: CASSRGTGPNTEAFF
v_call: TRBV18; clone_size: many; d_call: .; cdr3_length: 13; j_call: TRBJ1-1; cdr3_nt: TGTGCCAGCTCACCTGGGGATTACACTGAAGCTTTCTTT; cdr3_aa: CASSPGDYTEAFF
v_call: TRBV12-3/TRBV12-4; clone_size: .; d_call: .; cdr3_length: 15; j_call: TRBJ2-5; cdr3_nt: TGTGCCAGCAGTTTAGAAGGAGGCTACCAAGAGACCCAGTACTTC; cdr3_aa: CASSLEGGYQETQYF
v_call: TRBV27; clone_size: many; d_call: .; cdr3_length: 15; j_call: TRBJ1-2; cdr3_nt: TGTGCCAGCAGCGCCGTAGGCGCGTTTAACTATGGCTACACCTTC; cdr3_aa: CASSAVGAFNYGYTF
v_call: TRBV29-1; clone_size: many; d_call: .; cdr3_length: 15; j_call: TRBJ1-5; cdr3_nt: TGCAGCGTTGTTCCCTCAGGTCCCACTAATCAGCCCCAGCATTTT; cdr3_aa: CSVVPSGPTNQPQHF
v_call: TRBV12-3/TRBV12-4; clone_size: .; d_call: .; cdr3_length: 15; j_call: TRBJ1-6; cdr3_nt: TGTGCCAGCAGCAGAACGGGACGAGGGAATTCACCCCTCCACTTT; cdr3_aa: CASSRTGRGNSPLHF
v_call: TRBV6-2/TRBV6-3; clone_size: few; d_call: TRBD1; cdr3_length: 14; j_call: TRBJ2-7; cdr3_nt: TGTGCCAGCAGCCTACAGGGGCTGACGAACGAGCAGTACTTC; cdr3_aa: CASSLQGLTNEQYF
v_call: TRBV6-5; clone_size: .; d_call: TRBD1; cdr3_length: 13; j_call: TRBJ1-2; cdr3_nt: TGTGCCAGCAGTTCGTGGACAGGGAGGGGCTACACCTTC; cdr3_aa: CASSSWTGRGYTF
v_call: TRBV6-5; clone_size: many; d_call: .; cdr3_length: 14; j_call: TRBJ1-2; cdr3_nt: TGTGCCAGCAGTTACTTACAGGGTTGGGGTGGCTACACCTTC; cdr3_aa: CASSYLQGWGGYTF
v_call: TRBV7-9; clone_size: many; d_call: .; cdr3_length: 14; j_call: TRBJ2-7; cdr3_nt: TGTGCCAGCAGCTTAGGCGGGCAGAACTACGAGCAGTACTTC; cdr3_aa: CASSLGGQNYEQYF
v_call: TRBV15; clone_size: many; d_call: .; cdr3_length: 15; j_call: TRBJ1-2; cdr3_nt: TGTGCCACCAGGCCCGGACAGCGAACGGGGTATGGCTACACCTTC; cdr3_aa: CATRPGQRTGYGYTF
v_call: TRBV30; clone_size: many; d_call: .; cdr3_length: 13; j_call: TRBJ1-2; cdr3_nt: TGTGCCTGGAGTGTCGGGATCGTCTATGGCTACACCTTC; cdr3_aa: CAWSVGIVYGYTF
v_call: TRBV6-2/TRBV6-3; clone_size: few; d_call: .; cdr3_length: 15; j_call: TRBJ1-2; cdr3_nt: TGTGCCAGCAGCACCTGGGCCTCGACTAACTATGGCTACACCTTC; cdr3_aa: CASSTWASTNYGYTF